The subject of this entry is one T cell receptor (beta chain). The target antigen is unknown. PCR was performed using 60 Vbeta and 13 Jbeta primers. As handled by the study authors: An analysis that came later counted roughly 87 million unique TCR beta chains, 10 million to 11 million shared. Profiling relied on immunoSEQ multiplex PCR, and the TCRdb table lists in-frame clones only, not all of them. Clone size and the V and J calls come from that table; the DNA yielded D and trimming. Of 150,000 to 200,000 clones listed, about four fifths were seen once; the top ten hold around 4.3%. Germline V lookup: CDR1 LNHDA, CDR2 SQIVND (reference sequence). The J segment lost 5 bases and the V segment lost 7 bases, leaving 11 bases of the junction unmatched. There are 15 residues in the CDR3. This sample is drawn from a study of cytomegalovirus exposure and HLA in healthy donors. General study results and limits: A later examination showed that TCR association rates differed by HLA locus, with DRB1 most and HLA-C fewest. Productive rates of about 90% or about 30% were seen for most TCR beta V segments in an earlier analysis.

V gene TRBV19 combines with J gene TRBJ2-5, with 9 bases fitting TRBD1. The specimen was PBMCs. The sequence was collected from a man younger than 45 in good health and CMV-seronegative. The CDR3 is CASIGGDREGETQYF. Here the CDR3 DNA reads TGTGCCAGTATAGGGGGGGACAGGGAGGGGGAGACCCAGTACTTC. Based on the CDR3 plus reference TRBV19 and TRBJ2-5, the full variable domain is DGGITQSPKYLFRKEGQNVTLSCEQNLNHDAMYWYRQDPGQGLRLIYYSQIVNDFQKGDIAEGYSVSREKKESFPLTVTSAQKNPTAFYLCASIGGDREGETQYFGPGTRLLVL.